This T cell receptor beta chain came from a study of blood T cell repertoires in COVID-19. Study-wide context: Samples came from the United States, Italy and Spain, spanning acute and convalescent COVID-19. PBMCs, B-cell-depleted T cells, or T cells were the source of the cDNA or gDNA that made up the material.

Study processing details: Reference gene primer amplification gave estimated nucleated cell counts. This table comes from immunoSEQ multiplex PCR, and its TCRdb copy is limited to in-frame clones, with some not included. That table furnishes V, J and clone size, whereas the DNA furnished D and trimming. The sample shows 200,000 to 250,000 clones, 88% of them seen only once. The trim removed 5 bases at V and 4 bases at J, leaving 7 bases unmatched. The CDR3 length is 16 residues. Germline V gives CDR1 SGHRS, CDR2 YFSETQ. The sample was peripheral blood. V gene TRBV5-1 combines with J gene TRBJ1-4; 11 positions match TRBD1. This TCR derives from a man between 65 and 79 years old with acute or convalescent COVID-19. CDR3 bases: TGCGCCAGCAGATGGACAGGGGGCGCAATTAATGAAAAACTGTTTTTT. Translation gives CASRWTGGAINEKLFF.